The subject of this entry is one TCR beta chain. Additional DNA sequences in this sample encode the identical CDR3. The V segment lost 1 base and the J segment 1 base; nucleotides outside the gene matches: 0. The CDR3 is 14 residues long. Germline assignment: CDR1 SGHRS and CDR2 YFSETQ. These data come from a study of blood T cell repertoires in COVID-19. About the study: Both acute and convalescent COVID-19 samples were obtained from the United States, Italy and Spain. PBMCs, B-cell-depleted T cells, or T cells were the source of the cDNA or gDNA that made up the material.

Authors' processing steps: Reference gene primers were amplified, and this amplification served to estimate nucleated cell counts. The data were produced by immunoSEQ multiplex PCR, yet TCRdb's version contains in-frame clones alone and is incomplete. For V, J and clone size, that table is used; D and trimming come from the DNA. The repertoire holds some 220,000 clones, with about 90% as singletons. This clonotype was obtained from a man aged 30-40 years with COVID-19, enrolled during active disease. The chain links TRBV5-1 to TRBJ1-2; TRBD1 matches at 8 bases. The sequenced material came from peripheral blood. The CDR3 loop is CASSLTGGNYGYTF. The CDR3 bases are TGCGCCAGCAGCTTGACAGGGGGTAACTATGGCTACACCTTC.